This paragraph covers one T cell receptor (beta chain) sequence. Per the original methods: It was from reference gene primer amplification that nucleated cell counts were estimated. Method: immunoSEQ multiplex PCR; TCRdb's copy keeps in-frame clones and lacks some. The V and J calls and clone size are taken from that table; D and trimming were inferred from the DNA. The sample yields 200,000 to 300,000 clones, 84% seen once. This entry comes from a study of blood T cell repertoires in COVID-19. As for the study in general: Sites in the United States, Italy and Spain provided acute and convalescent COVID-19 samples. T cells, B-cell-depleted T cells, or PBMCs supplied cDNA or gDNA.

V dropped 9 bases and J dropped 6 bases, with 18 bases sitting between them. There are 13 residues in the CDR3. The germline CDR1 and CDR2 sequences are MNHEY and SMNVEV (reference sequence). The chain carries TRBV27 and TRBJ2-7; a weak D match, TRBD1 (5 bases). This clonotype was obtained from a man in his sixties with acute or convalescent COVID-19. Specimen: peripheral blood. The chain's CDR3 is CASQSAGIGEQYF. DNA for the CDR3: TGTGCCAGTCAGTCGGCAGGGATCGGCGAGCAGTACTTC.